This entry is about one T cell receptor beta chain. What it binds is not known. This sample was taken from a study of T cell responses to AZD1222 COVID-19 vaccine. The germline gives CDR1 SGHAT, CDR2 FQNNGV. V lost 0 bases, J lost 5 bases, and 13 bases lay in between. The CDR3 is 15 amino acids. Profiling relied on immunoSEQ multiplex PCR, and the TCRdb table lists in-frame clones only, not all of them. The data contain 75,000 to 100,000 clones, 70% to 90% of them singletons. Broader study findings: Spike-specific TCR breadth and depth both grew after two AZD1222 doses.

The starting material was peripheral blood, obtained on day 0 of AZD1222 vaccination. V is TRBV11-2 and J is TRBJ2-5; either TRBD1 or TRBD2 may fit D (5 bases each). The TCR comes from an adult in good health. CDR3: CASSLEPEGLETQYF. The CDR3 region has the DNA TGTGCCAGCAGCTTAGAACCTGAGGGGCTGGAGACCCAGTACTTC.